A single sample is the source of the 5 T cell receptor beta chains below, sequenced in a study of control samples from healthy donors and cancer patients. TCRdb keeps only in-frame clones here, not all; method: immunoSEQ multiplex PCR. Here the sample spans about 59,000 clones, more than 90% being singletons. Sequenced sample: PBMCs. The source is a man aged 40-49 years with colorectal cancer.

The chain uses TRBV20-1 and TRBJ2-1; D gene uncertain. The length of the CDR3 is 11 residues. Per the germline V gene, CDR1 is DFQATT and CDR2 is SNEGSKA (reference sequence). V was pared by 3 bases and J by 5 bases, with 5 bases between. The DNA for the CDR3 is TGCAGTGCTAGTAGGAACAATGAGCAGTTCTTC. This encodes CSASRNNEQFF.

This clone has a single count. The genes are TRBV30 and TRBJ1-5; D not resolved. Germline lookup yields CDR1 GTSNPN and CDR2 SVGIG (reference sequence). CDR3 length: 14 amino acids. Trimming removed 0 bases from V and 5 bases from J, with 11 bases in between. CDR3: CAWSVSSLDQPQHF. CDR3 nucleotides: TGTGCCTGGAGTGTATCGTCCTTAGATCAGCCCCAGCATTTT.

Points on this clone: At one end the junction does not follow the germline gene, possibly because of a read error. The rearrangement links TRBV3-1 (or the pseudogene TRBV3-2) to TRBJ1-3; 7 positions match TRBD1. The CDR3 runs 13 residues. Germline loops: CDR1 LGHDT, CDR2 YNNKEL (reference sequence). CDR3 loop: CASSLRTGAERHF. CDR3 sequence (DNA): TGTGCCAGCAGCTTACGGACAGGCGCCGAAAGGCATTTT.

The chain recombines TRBV18 with TRBJ1-1; D is undetermined. V was cut by 3 bases and J by 11 bases, with 16 bases left in between. The germline gives CDR1 KGHSH, CDR2 LQKENI. The CDR3 has 13 amino acids. The CDR3 here is CASSPEEVVGAFF. In nucleotides, the CDR3 is TGTGCCAGCTCACCCGAGGAGGTTGTGGGGGCTTTCTTT.

The CDR3 protein is CAWSVPLSGFNEKLFF. The CDR3 DNA follows: TGTGCCTGGAGTGTTCCCCTTTCTGGTTTTAATGAAAAACTGTTTTTT. V and J are TRBV30 and TRBJ1-4; D unclear. CDR1 GTSNPN and CDR2 SVGIG come from the germline V gene (reference sequence). The CDR3 length is 16 residues. The ends were cut back, 0 bases at V and 4 bases at J, with 15 bases in the middle.